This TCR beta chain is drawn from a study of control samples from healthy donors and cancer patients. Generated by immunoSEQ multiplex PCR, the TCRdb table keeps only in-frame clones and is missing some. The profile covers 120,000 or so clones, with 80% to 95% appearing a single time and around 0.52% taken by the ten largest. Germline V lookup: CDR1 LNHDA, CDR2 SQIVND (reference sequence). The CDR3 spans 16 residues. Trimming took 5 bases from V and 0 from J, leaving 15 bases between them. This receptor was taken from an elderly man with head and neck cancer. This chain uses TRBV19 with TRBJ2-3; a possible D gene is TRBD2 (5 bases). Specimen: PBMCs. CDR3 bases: TGTGCCAGTAGTCGAACGTCAGGACTTAGCACAGATACGCAGTATTTT. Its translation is CASSRTSGLSTDTQYF.